The T cell receptor beta chain under discussion was sequenced for a study of glioma-infiltrating T cells. Findings and limits, study-wide: CDR3 overlap between tissue and blood was very small. Non-neoplastic patients had below-expected tissue-blood divergence, while all gliomas exceeded expectation.

CDR1 is SGHVS, CDR2 FNYEAQ, per germline. The CDR3 covers 13 residues. V was pared by 4 bases and J by 3 bases, with 8 bases between. The iRepertoire nested amplicon-rescue multiplex PCR amplified TCR alpha and beta CDR3s from RNA. One-step reverse transcription and amplification started from approximately 100-400 ng of tissue mRNA or PBMC total RNA. TCRdb reprocessed the multiplex PCR reads via MiXCR and lists one record per CDR3 protein. The profile shows around 120,000 distinct CDR3 sequences, under 25% of them singletons. In its sample, this clonotype was seen a few times. Its cognate antigen is unknown.

Sequenced: glioma tissue, nonneoplastic brain tissue, or PBMCs (not recorded which). This chain uses TRBV7-6 with TRBJ2-3; D is unresolved. This TCR came from a human donor with low-grade glioma or glioblastoma, undergoing nonglioma brain surgery, or in good health (not recorded which). The CDR3 sequence: CASSWGRTDTQYF. The CDR3 nucleotides read TGTGCCAGCAGCTGGGGTAGAACAGATACGCAGTATTTT.